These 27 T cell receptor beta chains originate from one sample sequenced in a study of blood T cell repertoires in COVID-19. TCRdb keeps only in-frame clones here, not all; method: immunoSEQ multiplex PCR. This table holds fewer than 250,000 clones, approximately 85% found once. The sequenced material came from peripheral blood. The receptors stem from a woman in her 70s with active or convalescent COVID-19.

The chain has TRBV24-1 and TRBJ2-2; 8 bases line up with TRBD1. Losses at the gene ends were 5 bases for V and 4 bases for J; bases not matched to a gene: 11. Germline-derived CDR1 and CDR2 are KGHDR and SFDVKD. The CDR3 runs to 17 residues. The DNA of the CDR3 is TGTGCCACCAGTGCTGACCCGGGACAGGCCTTCACCGGGGAGCTGTTTTTT. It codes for CATSADPGQAFTGELFF.

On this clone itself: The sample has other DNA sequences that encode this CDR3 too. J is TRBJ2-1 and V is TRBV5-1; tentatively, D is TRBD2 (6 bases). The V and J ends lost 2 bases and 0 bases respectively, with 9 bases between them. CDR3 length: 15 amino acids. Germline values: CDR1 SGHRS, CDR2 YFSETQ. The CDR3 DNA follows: TGCGCCAGCAGCTTCGGGGGTAGCTCCTACAATGAGCAGTTCTTC. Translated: CASSFGGSSYNEQFF.

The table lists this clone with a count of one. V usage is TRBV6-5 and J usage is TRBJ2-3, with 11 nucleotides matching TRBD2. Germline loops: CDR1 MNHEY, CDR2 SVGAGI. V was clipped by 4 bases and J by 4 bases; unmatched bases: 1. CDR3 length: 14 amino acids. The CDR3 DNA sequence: TGTGCCAGCAGTTTAGCGGGAGGGCCAGATACGCAGTATTTT. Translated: CASSLAGGPDTQYF.

The CDR3 loop reads CASSLSAVPKGQPQHF. CDR3 in DNA: TGTGCCAGCAGCTTATCAGCAGTTCCAAAGGGGCAGCCCCAGCATTTT. The chain uses TRBV7-9 and TRBJ1-5; a weak D match, TRBD1 (5 bases). The CDR3 extends over 16 amino acids. Trimming removed 2 bases at V and 7 bases at J, with 18 bases between. CDR1 SEHNR and CDR2 FQNEAQ come from the germline V gene (reference sequence).

The CDR3 region has the DNA TGTGCCAGCATCCCCTCCCGCGGTGGGGCCCAAGATACGCAGTATTTT. This codes for CASIPSRGGAQDTQYF. The chain uses TRBV7-6 and TRBJ2-3; perhaps TRBD1 as D (5 bases). CDR3 length: 16 residues. From germline, CDR1 is SGHVS and CDR2 FNYEAQ. The V end was cut by 7 bases, the J end by 5 bases, with 22 bases between.

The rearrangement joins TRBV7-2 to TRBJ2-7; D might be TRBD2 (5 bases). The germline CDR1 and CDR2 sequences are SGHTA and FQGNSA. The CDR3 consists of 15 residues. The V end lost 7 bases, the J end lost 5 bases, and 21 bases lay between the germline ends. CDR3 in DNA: TGTGCCAGCACCCTCAAAGATGTACTAGTCAACGAGCAGTACTTC. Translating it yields CASTLKDVLVNEQYF.

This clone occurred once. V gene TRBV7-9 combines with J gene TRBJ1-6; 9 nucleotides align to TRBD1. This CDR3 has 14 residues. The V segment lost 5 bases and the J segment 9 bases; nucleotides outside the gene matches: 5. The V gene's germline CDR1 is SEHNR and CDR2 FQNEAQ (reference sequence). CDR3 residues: CASSPLGQGSPLHF. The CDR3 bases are TGTGCCAGCAGCCCTCTGGGACAGGGTTCACCCCTCCACTTT. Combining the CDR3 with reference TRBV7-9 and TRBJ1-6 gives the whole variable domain DTGVSQNPRHKITKRGQNVTFRCDPISEHNRLYWYRQTLGQGPEFLTYFQNEAQLEKSRLLSDRFSAERPKGSFSTLEIQRTEQGDSAMYLCASSPLGQGSPLHFGNGTRLTVT.

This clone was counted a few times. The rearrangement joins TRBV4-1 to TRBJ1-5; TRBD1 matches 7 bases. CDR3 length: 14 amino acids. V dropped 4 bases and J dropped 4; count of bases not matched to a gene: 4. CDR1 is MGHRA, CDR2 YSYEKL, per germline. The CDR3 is CASSLWDSNQPQHF. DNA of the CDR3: TGCGCCAGCAGCCTATGGGACAGTAATCAGCCCCAGCATTTT.

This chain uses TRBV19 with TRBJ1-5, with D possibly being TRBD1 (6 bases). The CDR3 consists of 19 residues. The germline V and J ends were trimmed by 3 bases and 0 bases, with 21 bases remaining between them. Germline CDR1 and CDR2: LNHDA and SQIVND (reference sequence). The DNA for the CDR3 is TGTGCCAGTAGTATCCGCTTTCACAGGGCCCGTTATAGCAATCAGCCCCAGCATTTT. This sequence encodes CASSIRFHRARYSNQPQHF.

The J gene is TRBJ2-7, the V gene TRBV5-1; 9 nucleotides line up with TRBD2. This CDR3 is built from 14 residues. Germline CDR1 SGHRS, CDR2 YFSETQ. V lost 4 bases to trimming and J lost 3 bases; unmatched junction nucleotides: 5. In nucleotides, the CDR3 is TGCGCCAGCAGCCCAGGGACTAGCATCTACGAGCAGTACTTC. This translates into CASSPGTSIYEQYF.

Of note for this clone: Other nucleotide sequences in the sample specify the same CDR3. The CDR3 sequence: CASSPGQQETQYF. CDR3 nucleotides: TGTGCCAGCTCACCGGGACAGCAAGAGACCCAGTACTTC. The chain is built from TRBV18 and TRBJ2-5, with 7 bases identical to TRBD1. J lost 2 bases, V lost 3 bases, and 0 bases had no gene match. The CDR3 sequence is 13 residues long. The germline V gene encodes CDR1 KGHSH and CDR2 LQKENI.

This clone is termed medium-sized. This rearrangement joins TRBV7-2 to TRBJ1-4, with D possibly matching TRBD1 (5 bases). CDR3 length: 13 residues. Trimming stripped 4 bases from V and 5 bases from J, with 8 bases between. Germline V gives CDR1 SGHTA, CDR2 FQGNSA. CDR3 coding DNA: TGTGCCAGCAGCTCCCACAGGAATGAAAAACTGTTTTTT. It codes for CASSSHRNEKLFF.

CDR3 loop: CASVGATDTQYF. In nucleotides, the CDR3 is TGTGCCAGCGTTGGGGCCACAGATACGCAGTATTTT. The chain employs TRBV12-3 or TRBV12-4 and TRBJ2-3; a weak D match, TRBD1 (5 bases). Trimming took off 8 bases at V and 2 bases at J, with 8 bases between the two ends. The CDR3 runs to 12 residues.

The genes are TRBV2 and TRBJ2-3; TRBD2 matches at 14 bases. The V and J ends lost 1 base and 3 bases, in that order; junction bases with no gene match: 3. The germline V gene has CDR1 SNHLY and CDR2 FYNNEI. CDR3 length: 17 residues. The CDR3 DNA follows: TGTGCCAGCAGTGAAGGGACTAGCGGGAGGAGAACAGATACGCAGTATTTT. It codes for CASSEGTSGRRTDTQYF.

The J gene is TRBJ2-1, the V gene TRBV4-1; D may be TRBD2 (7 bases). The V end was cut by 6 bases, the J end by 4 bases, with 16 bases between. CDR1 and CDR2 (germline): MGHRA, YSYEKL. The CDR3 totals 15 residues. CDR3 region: CASRGRGGSYNEQFF. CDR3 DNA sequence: TGCGCCAGCAGGGGCAGGGGCGGGAGTTACAATGAGCAGTTCTTC.

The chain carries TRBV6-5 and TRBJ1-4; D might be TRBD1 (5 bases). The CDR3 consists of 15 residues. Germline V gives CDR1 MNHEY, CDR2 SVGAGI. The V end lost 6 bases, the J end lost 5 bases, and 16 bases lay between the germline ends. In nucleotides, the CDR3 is TGTGCCAGCAGCTTGGGGGGACTGGGGAATGAAAAACTGTTTTTT. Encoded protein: CASSLGGLGNEKLFF.

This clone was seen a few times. Here the CDR3 reads CASSPRRGNTGELFF. Written as DNA, the CDR3 is TGTGCCAGCTCACCACGGCGCGGGAACACCGGGGAGCTGTTTTTT. The rearrangement uses TRBV18 and TRBJ2-2, with D uncertain. Germline CDR1 and CDR2: KGHSH and LQKENI. V lost 1 base and J lost 1, with 7 bases in between. The CDR3 has 15 amino acids.

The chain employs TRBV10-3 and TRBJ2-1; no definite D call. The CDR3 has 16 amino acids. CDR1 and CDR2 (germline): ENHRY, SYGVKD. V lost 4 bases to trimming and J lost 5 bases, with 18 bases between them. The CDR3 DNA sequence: TGTGCCATCAGTGGTCTGTCGGGTCCCCTAAACAATGAGCAGTTCTTC. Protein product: CAISGLSGPLNNEQFF.

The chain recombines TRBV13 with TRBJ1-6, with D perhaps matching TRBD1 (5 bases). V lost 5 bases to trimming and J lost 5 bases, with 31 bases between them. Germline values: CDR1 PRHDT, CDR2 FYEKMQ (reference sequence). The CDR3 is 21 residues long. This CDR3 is CASSPTRGQREGSWHNSPLHF. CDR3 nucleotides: TGTGCCAGCAGCCCTACTAGGGGTCAGCGGGAGGGATCGTGGCATAATTCACCCCTCCACTTT.

This chain's CDR3 is CASSVASGQGFTGELFF. The DNA for the CDR3 is TGTGCCAGCAGCGTAGCTTCCGGACAGGGGTTCACCGGGGAGCTGTTTTTT. This chain links TRBV9 with TRBJ2-2, with 9 bases lining up with TRBD1. With 0 bases clipped from V and 4 bases from J, the junction kept 7 bases outside the gene matches. The CDR3 covers 17 residues. Germline CDR1 reads SGDLS; CDR2 reads YYNGEE.

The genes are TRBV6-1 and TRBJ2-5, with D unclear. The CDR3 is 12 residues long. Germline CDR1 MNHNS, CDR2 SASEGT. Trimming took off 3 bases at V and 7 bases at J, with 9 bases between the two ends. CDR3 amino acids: CASSDLSPTQYF. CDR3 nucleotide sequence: TGTGCCAGCAGTGACCTTAGCCCGACCCAGTACTTC.

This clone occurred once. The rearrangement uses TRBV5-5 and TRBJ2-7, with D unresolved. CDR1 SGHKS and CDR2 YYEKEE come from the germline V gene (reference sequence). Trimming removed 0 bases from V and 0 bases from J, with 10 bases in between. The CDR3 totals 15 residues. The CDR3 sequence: CASSLAPRYSYEQYF. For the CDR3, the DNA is TGTGCCAGCAGCTTGGCGCCCAGGTACTCCTACGAGCAGTACTTC.

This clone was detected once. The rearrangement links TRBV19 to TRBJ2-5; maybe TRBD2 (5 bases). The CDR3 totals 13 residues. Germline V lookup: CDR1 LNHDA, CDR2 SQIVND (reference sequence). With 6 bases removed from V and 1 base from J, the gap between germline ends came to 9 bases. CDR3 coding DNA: TGTGCCAGTAGCAAAAGCGGCCAAGAGACCCAGTACTTC. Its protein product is CASSKSGQETQYF.

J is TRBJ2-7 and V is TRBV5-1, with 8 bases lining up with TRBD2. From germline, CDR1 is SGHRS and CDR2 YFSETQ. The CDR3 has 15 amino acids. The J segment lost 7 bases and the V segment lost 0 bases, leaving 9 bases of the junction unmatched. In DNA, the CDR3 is TGCGCCAGCAGCTTGGGCGCGACGCCGGGGGGGGAGCAGTACTTC. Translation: CASSLGATPGGEQYF.

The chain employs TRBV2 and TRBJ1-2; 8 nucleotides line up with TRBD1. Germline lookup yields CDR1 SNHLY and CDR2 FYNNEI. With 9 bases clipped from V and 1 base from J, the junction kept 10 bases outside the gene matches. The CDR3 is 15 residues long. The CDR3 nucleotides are TGTGCCAGTAGCCGACAGGGGTCAGTTAACTATGGCTACACCTTC. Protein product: CASSRQGSVNYGYTF.

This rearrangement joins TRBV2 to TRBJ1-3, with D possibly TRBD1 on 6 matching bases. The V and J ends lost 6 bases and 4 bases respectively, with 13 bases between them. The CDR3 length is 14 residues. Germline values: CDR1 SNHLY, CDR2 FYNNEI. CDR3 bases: TGTGCCAGCAGCAGGGGATTCGCAGGAAACACCATATATTTT. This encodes CASSRGFAGNTIYF. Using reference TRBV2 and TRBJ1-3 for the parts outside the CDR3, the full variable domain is EPEVTQTPSHQVTQMGQEVILRCVPISNHLYFYWYRQILGQKVEFLVSFYNNEISEKSEIFDDQFSVERPDGSNFTLKIRSTKLEDSAMYFCASSRGFAGNTIYFGEGSWLTVV.

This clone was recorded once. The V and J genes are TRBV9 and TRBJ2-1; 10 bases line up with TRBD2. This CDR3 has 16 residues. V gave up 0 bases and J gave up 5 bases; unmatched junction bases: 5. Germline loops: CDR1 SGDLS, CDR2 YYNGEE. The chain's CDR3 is CASSVGIAGGHNEQFF. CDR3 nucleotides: TGTGCCAGCAGCGTAGGAATAGCGGGAGGCCACAATGAGCAGTTCTTC. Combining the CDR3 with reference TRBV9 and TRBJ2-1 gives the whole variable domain DSGVTQTPKHLITATGQRVTLRCSPRSGDLSVYWYQQSLDQGLQFLIQYYNGEERAKGNILERFSAQQFPDLHSELNLSSLELGDSALYFCASSVGIAGGHNEQFFGPGTRLTVL.